These 14 T cell receptor beta chains were sequenced from one sample in a study of technical replicates of blood from a handful of donors. Measured with immunoSEQ multiplex PCR; TCRdb has only the in-frame clones, and not every one. The data show roughly 76,000 clones, more than 85% seen once. Sequencing was carried out using T cells isolated from PBMCs. These receptors all come from a human donor in good health. Some clones in this sample may be carry-over from other donors' samples.

The chain joins TRBV11-3 to TRBJ2-1, with 11 bases lining up with TRBD2. The CDR3 runs to 17 residues. V was clipped by 3 bases and J by 7 bases; unmatched bases: 11. The germline V gene has CDR1 SGHNT and CDR2 YENEEA. In DNA form, the CDR3 reads TGTGCCAGCAGCTTTACCATTAGCGGGAGGGCCGTAAATGAGCAGTTCTTC. Translating it yields CASSFTISGRAVNEQFF.

V gene TRBV6-5 combines with J gene TRBJ2-1, with TRBD2 matching over 13 bases. There are 13 residues in the CDR3. The junction had 7 bases not matched to a gene; V was cut back by 6 bases and J by 14 bases. Germline V CDR1 and CDR2: MNHEY, SVGAGI. The CDR3, as DNA: TGTGCCAGCAGGTCCGGACTAGCGGGAGAGAAGTTCTTC. Protein sequence: CASRSGLAGEKFF.

This clone came up a few times. J is TRBJ2-5 and V is TRBV7-3; perhaps TRBD1 as D (5 bases). The V end was cut by 3 bases, the J end by 4 bases, with 9 bases between. The germline V gene has CDR1 SGHTA and CDR2 FQGTGA. The CDR3 contains 13 residues. The CDR3 protein is CASSLSGLETQYF. The CDR3 DNA is TGTGCCAGCAGCTTGTCAGGGTTAGAGACCCAGTACTTC.

The chain carries TRBV4-2 and TRBJ2-1; D remains ambiguous. Trimming pared 0 bases from V and 5 bases from J, leaving 8 bases between. Germline V CDR1 and CDR2: LGHNA, YNFKEQ. This CDR3 is built from 14 residues. The CDR3: CASSQDPEDNEQFF. The CDR3 nucleotides are TGTGCCAGCAGCCAAGATCCAGAAGACAATGAGCAGTTCTTC.

The rearrangement links TRBV5-1 to TRBJ1-1; D not certain. Germline-derived CDR1 and CDR2 are SGHRS and YFSETQ. This CDR3 comprises 12 residues. Trimming stripped 2 bases from V and 1 base from J, with 3 bases between. The CDR3 protein is CASSFKNTEAFF. CDR3 bases: TGCGCCAGCAGCTTTAAGAACACTGAAGCTTTCTTT.

The rearrangement joins TRBV4-2 to TRBJ2-7, with 10 bases matching TRBD2. V trimming: 3 bases; J trimming: 4 bases; junction bases outside the gene matches: 6. The germline gives CDR1 LGHNA, CDR2 YNFKEQ. This CDR3 is built from 15 residues. CDR3 protein: CASSQGTSGVYEQYF. Here the CDR3 DNA reads TGTGCCAGCAGCCAGGGAACTAGCGGGGTTTACGAGCAGTACTTC.

The chain uses TRBV7-8 and TRBJ2-1; 11 bases line up with TRBD2. The CDR3 runs to 18 residues. Trimming removed 5 bases from V and 8 bases from J; junction bases left unmatched: 17. Germline loops: CDR1 SGHVS, CDR2 FQNEAQ. The CDR3 coding sequence is TGTGCCAGCAGCGTCCACCTTTATACTAGCGGGAGTCTCGATGAGCAGTTCTTC. Amino acids: CASSVHLYTSGSLDEQFF.

This chain links TRBV27 with TRBJ2-1; 8 nucleotides match TRBD2. The trim removed 2 bases at V and 13 bases at J, leaving 4 bases unmatched. This CDR3 has 12 residues. Looked up from germline, CDR1 is MNHEY and CDR2 is SMNVEV (reference sequence). CDR3 bases: TGTGCCAGCAGTTTAGGAGGACTAGCCCAGTTCTTC. As protein: CASSLGGLAQFF.

The chain uses TRBV10-3 and TRBJ2-1, with a weak D call TRBD2 (5 bases). There are 12 residues in the CDR3. Trimming cost V 10 bases and J 8 bases, with 15 bases left between them. Germline V gene sequence: CDR1 ENHRY, CDR2 SYGVKD. CDR3 residues: CATRMVRDEQFF. CDR3 nucleotide sequence: TGTGCCACGAGGATGGTGAGGGATGAGCAGTTCTTC.

The genes are TRBV11-3 and TRBJ2-2, with D perhaps matching TRBD2 (6 bases). The V gene lost 0 bases and the J gene lost 7 bases, with 12 bases spanning the gap. The CDR3 covers 15 residues. Germline lookup yields CDR1 SGHNT and CDR2 YENEEA. CDR3 in DNA: TGTGCCAGCAGCTTAGACGGGAGACTTAACGGGGAGCTGTTTTTT. Protein sequence: CASSLDGRLNGELFF.

The V gene is TRBV5-1, the J gene TRBJ1-5; tentative D call: TRBD1 (6 bases). Trimming removed 4 bases at V and 5 bases at J, with 13 bases between. The CDR3 is made up of 14 amino acids. In germline, CDR1 is SGHRS, CDR2 YFSETQ. CDR3 bases: TGCGCCAGCAGCGTCGGACAGATGGATCAGCCCCAGCATTTT. Encoded protein: CASSVGQMDQPQHF.

This chain uses TRBV4-1 with TRBJ2-7; TRBD2 aligns across 9 bases. Germline CDR1 is MGHRA and CDR2 is YSYEKL. V lost 4 bases and J lost 9; bases outside the gene matches: 10. CDR3 length equals 14 residues. For the CDR3, the DNA is TGCGCCAGCAGCCCCGGGACTAGCCATTTTGGGCAGTACTTC. Protein sequence: CASSPGTSHFGQYF.

V gene TRBV27 combines with J gene TRBJ2-6; 10 nucleotides agree with TRBD1. The CDR3 loop spans 16 amino acids. Losses at the gene ends were 5 bases for V and 4 bases for J; bases not matched to a gene: 5. CDR1 and CDR2 from the germline V gene are MNHEY and SMNVEV (reference sequence). The CDR3 bases are TGTGCCAGCAGTCCACCGGGACAGGGGGGGGCCAACGTCCTGACTTTC. It codes for CASSPPGQGGANVLTF.

This clone was seen a few times. The chain combines TRBV29-1 with TRBJ1-1, with TRBD1 matching 7 bases. Losses at the gene ends were 2 bases for V and 3 bases for J; bases not matched to a gene: 9. The CDR3 contains 15 residues. The germline gives CDR1 SQVTM, CDR2 ANQGSEA. CDR3 sequence (DNA): TGCAGCGTTGAACACACGACAGGGTATCACACTGAAGCTTTCTTT. This encodes CSVEHTTGYHTEAFF.